The rows below give T cell receptor beta chains drawn from one sample of a study of blood T cells in healthy people across ages. One entry per CDR3 protein results from TCRdb running MiXCR on the 5' RACE reads. Seen here are around 2 million distinct CDR3 sequences, about two fifths observed once, and the top ten hold under 30%. The sample consisted of blood. These receptors were collected from a human donor in good health. CDR3s include the opening cysteine and the closing phenylalanine or tryptophan. D genes are given only for firm matches. Only part of the rows carry a size: once, few, many, or a class if the clone is expanded.

TRBJ1-5 | TRBV20-1 | . | . | TGCAGTGCGGTAGGAGGGTTAAATCAGCCCCAGCATTTT | CSAVGGLNQPQHF
TRBJ1-6 | TRBV20-1 | . | few | TGCAGTGCTCCAAAGCAGGGTACGGATTCACCCCTCCACTTT | CSAPKQGTDSPLHF
TRBJ1-2 | TRBV6-2/TRBV6-3 | . | . | TGTGCCAGCGCGCGGGGAGTAGGCTATGGCTACACCTTC | CASARGVGYGYTF
TRBJ2-1 | TRBV4-3 | . | . | TGCGCCAGCAGCCAGGCGGCTTTACAGACCTCCCACAATGAGCAGTTCTTC | CASSQAALQTSHNEQFF
TRBJ1-2 | TRBV20-1 | TRBD1 | many | TGCAGTGCTAGCCGGGACAGGGTTGGCTACACCTTC | CSASRDRVGYTF
TRBJ2-7 | TRBV6-1 | . | . | TGTGCCAGCAGTGAGTTGGGACGGCAGAGCTCCTACGAGCAGTACTTC | CASSELGRQSSYEQYF
TRBJ1-5 | TRBV21-1 | . | once | TGTGCCAGCAGCAAATGCCTAGGACAGCCAATAGTGAGCAATCAGCCCCAGCATTTT | CASSKCLGQPIVSNQPQHF
TRBJ1-4 | TRBV7-9 | . | few | TGTGCCAGCAGCTGGGGGGGTAATGAAAAACTGTTTTTT | CASSWGGNEKLFF
TRBJ2-7 | TRBV20-1 | . | . | TGCAGTGCTAGAGCCTCCAACTACGAGCAGTACTTC | CSARASNYEQYF
TRBJ2-1 | TRBV7-3 | . | . | TGTGCCAGCAGCTTAGGTCCCGGGGGGCCCCACAATGAGCAGTTCTTC | CASSLGPGGPHNEQFF
TRBJ2-7 | TRBV20-1 | . | few | TGCAGTGCTCCATCAGGGGCGAGTCTCGAGCAGTACTTC | CSAPSGASLEQYF
TRBJ1-1 | TRBV9 | . | . | TGTGCCAGCAGCGTAGGGGGAGGTGCTGATGAAGCTTTCTTT | CASSVGGGADEAFF
TRBJ2-5 | TRBV4-1 | . | many | TGCGCCAGCAGCCAAGAGGGGTTCTCCGAGACCCAGTACTTC | CASSQEGFSETQYF
TRBJ1-4 | TRBV7-9 | . | . | TGTGCCAGCAGCTTAGCTAGGGGTTCAGCTAATGAAAAACTGTTTTTT | CASSLARGSANEKLFF
TRBJ2-7 | TRBV4-1 | . | few | TGCGCCAGCAGCCAAGCAGACCGGGCAAACGAGCAGTACTTC | CASSQADRANEQYF
TRBJ1-1 | TRBV6-6 | . | . | TGTGCCAGCAGTCACCCCGGCACTGAAGCTTTCTTT | CASSHPGTEAFF
TRBJ2-5 | TRBV3-1 | TRBD1 | . | TGTGCCAGCAGCCCAGACAGGGTGGAGGTGGAGACCCAGTACTTC | CASSPDRVEVETQYF
TRBJ2-7 | TRBV2 | . | few | TGTGCCAGCAGATTTGGACGGACTAACTACGAGCAGTACTTC | CASRFGRTNYEQYF
TRBJ2-7 | TRBV10-3 | TRBD1 | . | TGTGCCACCACAAGCCAGGGGGCCTCCTACGAGCAGTACTTC | CATTSQGASYEQYF
TRBJ2-1 | TRBV29-1 | . | . | TGCAGCGTTACCCAGACCGATGAGCAGTTCTTC | CSVTQTDEQFF